These 23 T cell receptor beta chains originate from one sample sequenced in a study of blood T cell repertoires in COVID-19. Produced via immunoSEQ multiplex PCR; TCRdb's table is partial and in-frame only. This sample has about 170,000 clones, with about 85% found just once. The specimen sequenced was peripheral blood. The receptor set was obtained from a man older than 75 with COVID-19, enrolled during active disease.

The V gene is TRBV11-2, the J gene TRBJ1-5; D not resolved. This CDR3 is built from 15 residues. Trimming stripped 1 base from V and 3 bases from J, with 10 bases between. CDR1 and CDR2 from the germline V gene are SGHAT and FQNNGV. For the CDR3, the DNA is TGTGCCAGCAGCTTAGCCGGGGTCTCCAATCAGCCCCAGCATTTT. Protein product: CASSLAGVSNQPQHF.

CDR3 amino acids: CASSSPGVGGTQYF. The CDR3 bases are TGTGCCAGCAGCTCCCCGGGAGTTGGAGGGACCCAGTACTTC. The chain links TRBV7-2 to TRBJ2-5; D perhaps matches TRBD2 (6 bases). V lost 4 bases, J lost 7 bases, and 16 bases lay in between. Germline values: CDR1 SGHTA, CDR2 FQGNSA. This CDR3 contains 14 residues. Full variable domain (remainder filled in from reference TRBV7-2 and TRBJ2-5): GAGVSQSPSNKVTEKGKDVELRCDPISGHTALYWYRQSLGQGLEFLIYFQGNSAPDKSGLPSDRFSAERTGGSVSTLTIQRTQQEDSAVYLCASSSPGVGGTQYFGPGTRLLVL.

This clone occurred once. The rearrangement uses TRBV5-1 and TRBJ1-1; D is perhaps TRBD1 (6 bases). Germline CDR1 reads SGHRS; CDR2 reads YFSETQ. V was cut by 4 bases and J by 6 bases, with 16 bases left in between. CDR3 size: 14 residues. DNA of the CDR3: TGCGCCAGCAGCCCCAGTGGGGGGGCCCCTGAAGCTTTCTTT. Translated, it gives CASSPSGGAPEAFF.

V usage is TRBV27 and J usage is TRBJ1-2; D is perhaps TRBD1 (6 bases). The CDR3 is 16 residues long. Germline V gives CDR1 MNHEY, CDR2 SMNVEV (reference sequence). V gave up 4 bases and J gave up 4 bases, with 19 bases separating them. CDR3 bases: TGTGCCAGCAGTTCCCAAGGACAGCCGGGTAGCTATGGCTACACCTTC. Amino acid sequence: CASSSQGQPGSYGYTF.

V is TRBV11-3 and J is TRBJ2-4, with 10 nucleotides matching TRBD1. The CDR3 has 15 residues. The J segment lost 8 bases and the V segment lost 3 bases, leaving 7 bases of the junction unmatched. CDR1 is SGHNT and CDR2 is YENEEA in the germline V gene. The CDR3 bases are TGTGCCAGCAGCTTGACCGGGACAGGGGAATACATTCAGTACTTC. Translating gives CASSLTGTGEYIQYF.

J is TRBJ1-2 and V is TRBV19; D gene unclear. Per germline, CDR1 LNHDA and CDR2 SQIVND (reference sequence). Trimming left V 9 bases short and J 5 bases short, with 10 bases between. CDR3 length: 11 amino acids. CDR3 amino acids: CASQTGYGYTF. In nucleotides, the CDR3 is TGTGCCAGCCAGACGGGTTATGGCTACACCTTC.

The chain has TRBV5-4 and TRBJ1-1; D uncertain. CDR1 and CDR2 from the germline V gene are SGHNT and YYREEE (reference sequence). The V end was cut by 3 bases, the J end by 4 bases, with 13 bases between. The CDR3 runs to 14 residues. CDR3 sequence: CASSSPGRGTEAFF. As DNA, the CDR3 is TGTGCCAGCAGCTCCCCTGGGAGAGGCACTGAAGCTTTCTTT.

The table lists this clone with a count of one. The CDR3 protein is CASTPKRWERGGETQYF. CDR3 nucleotides: TGTGCCAGTACCCCAAAACGGTGGGAGCGGGGGGGGGAGACCCAGTACTTC. This chain connects TRBV19 to TRBJ2-5, with 10 bases matching TRBD2. CDR3 size: 17 residues. Looked up from germline, CDR1 is LNHDA and CDR2 is SQIVND (reference sequence). The J segment lost 5 bases and the V segment lost 7 bases, leaving 16 bases of the junction unmatched.

This chain links TRBV5-1 with TRBJ2-1, with 12 bases aligning to TRBD2. Germline values: CDR1 SGHRS, CDR2 YFSETQ. After removal of 4 bases from V and 0 bases from J, the junction contained 5 bases not matched to a gene. The CDR3 is 17 amino acids. The CDR3: CASSLGTSGRSYNEQFF. In DNA form, the CDR3 reads TGCGCCAGCAGCCTTGGGACTAGCGGGCGCTCCTACAATGAGCAGTTCTTC.

The gene calls are TRBV6-5 and TRBJ1-1, with D possibly TRBD1 on 5 matching bases. CDR1 MNHEY and CDR2 SVGAGI come from the germline V gene. The V end lost 4 bases, the J end lost 1 base, and 7 bases lay between the germline ends. This CDR3 comprises 13 residues. The CDR3 loop is CASSWGRNTEAFF. In DNA form, the CDR3 reads TGTGCCAGCAGTTGGGGCCGGAACACTGAAGCTTTCTTT.

This clone was observed a single time. The chain has TRBV4-2 and TRBJ2-2, with 12 nucleotides matching TRBD2. CDR1 and CDR2 from the germline V gene are LGHNA and YNFKEQ. CDR3 length: 19 amino acids. Unmatched junction bases numbered 11, after V lost 0 bases and J lost 6 bases. CDR3 DNA sequence: TGTGCCAGCAGCCAAGACGGGGCGGAACTAGCGGGGGGATCCGGGGAGCTGTTTTTT. Its protein product is CASSQDGAELAGGSGELFF.

The V and J genes are TRBV10-3 and TRBJ1-1, with D possibly being TRBD1 (5 bases). CDR1 is ENHRY, CDR2 SYGVKD, per germline. The V end was cut by 6 bases, the J end by 0 bases, with 17 bases between. CDR3 length equals 16 residues. CDR3 region: CAIRPTVAVMNTEAFF. For the CDR3, the DNA is TGTGCCATCAGACCGACAGTTGCGGTCATGAACACTGAAGCTTTCTTT.

This chain links TRBV10-2 with TRBJ2-2; 7 bases are shared with TRBD1. The CDR3 is 14 amino acids. From germline, CDR1 is WSHSY and CDR2 SAAADI. Trimming cost V 5 bases and J 3 bases; bases outside gene matches: 3. CDR3 sequence reads: CASSQTGHTGELFF. Written as DNA, the CDR3 is TGCGCCAGCAGTCAGACAGGGCACACCGGGGAGCTGTTTTTT.

As regards this clone: Other DNA variants within this sample encode the same CDR3. The chain joins TRBV18 to TRBJ1-3; 8 bases line up with TRBD1. CDR1 is KGHSH, CDR2 LQKENI, per germline. With 3 bases clipped from V and 0 bases from J, the junction kept 4 bases outside the gene matches. This CDR3 is built from 16 residues. The chain's CDR3 is CASSPTGGISGNTIYF. In nucleotides, the CDR3 is TGTGCCAGCTCACCCACAGGGGGTATCTCTGGAAACACCATATATTTT.

This chain uses TRBV20-1 with TRBJ1-5; the D gene is possibly TRBD1 (6 bases). V was trimmed by 3 bases and J by 1 base, leaving 13 bases between them. This CDR3 spans 15 amino acids. CDR1 DFQATT and CDR2 SNEGSKA come from the germline V gene (reference sequence). DNA for the CDR3: TGCAGTGCTAGTCAAGGGGGTGTGAGCAATCAGCCCCAGCATTTT. Amino acid sequence: CSASQGGVSNQPQHF.

This clone occurred a few times. The chain is built from TRBV7-2 and TRBJ1-5; D is ambiguous. This CDR3 contains 13 residues. Looked up from germline, CDR1 is SGHTA and CDR2 is FQGNSA. V lost 2 bases and J lost 4, with 6 bases in between. In nucleotides, the CDR3 is TGTGCCAGCAGCTTACGGGTAAATCAGCCCCAGCATTTT. It is translated as CASSLRVNQPQHF.

This rearrangement joins TRBV6-5 to TRBJ1-2, with TRBD1 matching over 12 bases. The CDR3 is made up of 14 amino acids. Per the germline V gene, CDR1 is MNHEY and CDR2 is SVGAGI. Losses at the gene ends were 6 bases for V and 7 bases for J; bases not matched to a gene: 6. Written as DNA, the CDR3 is TGTGCCAGCAGGAAGGGACAGGGGGCGGGTGGCTACACCTTC. Translation gives CASRKGQGAGGYTF.

In its sample, this clone was seen once. The chain combines TRBV18 with TRBJ1-5; 7 bases line up with TRBD1. Trimming removed 2 bases from V and 10 bases from J; junction bases left unmatched: 14. The germline V gene has CDR1 KGHSH and CDR2 LQKENI. This CDR3 is built from 16 residues. CDR3 DNA sequence: TGTGCCAGCTCACCAAGACCCCCAGGGGGTTTGGATCCCCAGCATTTT. Its protein product is CASSPRPPGGLDPQHF.

This clone was detected only once. The rearrangement links TRBV18 to TRBJ2-6; no definite D call. The ends were cut back, 5 bases at V and 1 base at J, with 3 bases in the middle. The germline gives CDR1 KGHSH, CDR2 LQKENI. The CDR3 is 13 amino acids. CDR3: CASSSSGANVLTF. In nucleotides, the CDR3 is TGTGCCAGCTCATCTTCTGGGGCCAACGTCCTGACTTTC.

This clone was seen once. The chain is built from TRBV9 and TRBJ1-2, with D possibly matching TRBD1 (5 bases). This CDR3 has 15 amino acids. The V and J ends lost 3 bases and 0 bases respectively, with 12 bases between them. The germline V gene encodes CDR1 SGDLS and CDR2 YYNGEE. CDR3 DNA: TGTGCCAGCAGCGCCTCACAGGTCGCTAACTATGGCTACACCTTC. It is translated as CASSASQVANYGYTF.

The CDR3 DNA is TGTGCCAGCAGCCAAGAATTACAGCTTCGTGTCTATGGCTACACCTTC. This gives the protein CASSQELQLRVYGYTF. The J gene is TRBJ1-2, the V gene TRBV3-1 (or the pseudogene TRBV3-2), with no clear D. The CDR3 is 16 amino acids. V was pared by 0 bases and J by 4 bases, with 15 bases between. Germline CDR1 LGHDT, CDR2 YNNKEL (reference sequence).

The gene calls are TRBV5-6 and TRBJ1-2; tentative D call: TRBD1 (5 bases). Germline V CDR1 and CDR2: SGHDT, YYEEEE. Between the trimmed V and J ends, which lost 3 bases and 6 bases, there was a span of 15 bases. CDR3 length: 14 amino acids. The CDR3 DNA reads TGTGCCAGCAGCTCCCCCGACAGAAGAGATGGCTACACCTTC. This codes for CASSSPDRRDGYTF.

The V and J genes are TRBV5-1 and TRBJ1-1, with D perhaps matching TRBD1 (5 bases). The CDR3 sequence is 16 residues long. CDR1 and CDR2 from the germline V gene are SGHRS and YFSETQ. The V and J ends lost 4 bases and 6 bases respectively, with 22 bases between them. CDR3 sequence: CASSPGGSDMSSEAFF. As DNA, the CDR3 is TGCGCCAGCAGCCCGGGAGGTTCGGACATGAGCTCTGAAGCTTTCTTT.